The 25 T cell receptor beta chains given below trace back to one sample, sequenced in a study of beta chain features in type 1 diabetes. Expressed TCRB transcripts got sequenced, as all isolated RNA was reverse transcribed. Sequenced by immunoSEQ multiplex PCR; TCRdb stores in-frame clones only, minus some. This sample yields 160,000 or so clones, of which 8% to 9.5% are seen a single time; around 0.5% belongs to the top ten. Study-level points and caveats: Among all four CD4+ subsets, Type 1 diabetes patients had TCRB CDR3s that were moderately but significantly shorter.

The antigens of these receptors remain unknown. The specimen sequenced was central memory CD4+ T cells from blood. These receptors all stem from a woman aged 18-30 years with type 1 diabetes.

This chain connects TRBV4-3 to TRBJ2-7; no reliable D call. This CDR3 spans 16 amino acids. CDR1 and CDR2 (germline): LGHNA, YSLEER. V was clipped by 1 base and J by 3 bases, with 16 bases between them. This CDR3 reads CASSQVASVLGYEQYF. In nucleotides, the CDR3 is TGCGCCAGCAGCCAAGTGGCCAGCGTTCTGGGCTACGAGCAGTACTTC.

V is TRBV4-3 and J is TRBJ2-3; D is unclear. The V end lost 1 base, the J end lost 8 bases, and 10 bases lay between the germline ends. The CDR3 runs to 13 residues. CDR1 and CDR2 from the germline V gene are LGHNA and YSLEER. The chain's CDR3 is CASSQATSVTQYF. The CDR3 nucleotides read TGCGCCAGCAGCCAAGCAACCAGTGTTACGCAGTATTTT.

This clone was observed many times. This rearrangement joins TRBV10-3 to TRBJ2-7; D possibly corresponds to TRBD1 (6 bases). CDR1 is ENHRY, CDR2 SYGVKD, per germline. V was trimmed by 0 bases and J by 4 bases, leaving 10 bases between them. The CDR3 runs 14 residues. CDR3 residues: CAISESRTAYEQYF. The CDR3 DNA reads TGTGCCATCAGTGAGTCTCGGACAGCTTACGAGCAGTACTTC.

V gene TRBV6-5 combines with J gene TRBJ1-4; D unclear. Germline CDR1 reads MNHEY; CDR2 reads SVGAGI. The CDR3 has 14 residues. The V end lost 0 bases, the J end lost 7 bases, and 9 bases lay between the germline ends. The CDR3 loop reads CASSYSKHGEKLFF. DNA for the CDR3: TGTGCCAGCAGTTACTCGAAGCACGGTGAAAAACTGTTTTTT.

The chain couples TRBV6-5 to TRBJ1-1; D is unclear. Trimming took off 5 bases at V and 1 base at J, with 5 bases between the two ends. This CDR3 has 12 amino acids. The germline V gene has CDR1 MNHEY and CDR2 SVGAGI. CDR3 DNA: TGTGCCAGCAGTCGTCCGAACACTGAAGCTTTCTTT. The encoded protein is CASSRPNTEAFF.

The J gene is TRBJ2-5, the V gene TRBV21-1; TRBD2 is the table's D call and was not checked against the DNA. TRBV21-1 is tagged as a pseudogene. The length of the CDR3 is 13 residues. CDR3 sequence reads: CAPAIAGEETQYF. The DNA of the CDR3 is TGTGCCCCCGCGATAGCGGGGGAAGAGACCCAGTACTTC.

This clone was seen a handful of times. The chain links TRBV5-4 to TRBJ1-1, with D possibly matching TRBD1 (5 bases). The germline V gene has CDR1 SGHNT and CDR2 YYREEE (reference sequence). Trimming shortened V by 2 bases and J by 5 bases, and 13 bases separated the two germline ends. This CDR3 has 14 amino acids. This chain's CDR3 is CASSFQGTRTEAFF. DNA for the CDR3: TGTGCCAGCAGCTTCCAGGGTACTCGGACTGAAGCTTTCTTT.

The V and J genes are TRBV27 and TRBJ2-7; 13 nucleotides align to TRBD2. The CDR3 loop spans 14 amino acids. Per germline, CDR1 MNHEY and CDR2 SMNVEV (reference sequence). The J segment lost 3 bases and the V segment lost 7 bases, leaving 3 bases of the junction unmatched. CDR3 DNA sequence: TGTGCCAGCAAAAGGACTAGCGGGAGCTACGAGCAGTACTTC. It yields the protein CASKRTSGSYEQYF.

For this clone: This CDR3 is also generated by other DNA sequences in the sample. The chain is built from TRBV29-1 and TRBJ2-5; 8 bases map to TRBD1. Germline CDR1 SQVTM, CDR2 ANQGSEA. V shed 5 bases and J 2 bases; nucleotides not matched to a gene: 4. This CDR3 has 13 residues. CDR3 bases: TGCAGCGTTACCGGACAGGGACAAGAGACCCAGTACTTC. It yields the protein CSVTGQGQETQYF.

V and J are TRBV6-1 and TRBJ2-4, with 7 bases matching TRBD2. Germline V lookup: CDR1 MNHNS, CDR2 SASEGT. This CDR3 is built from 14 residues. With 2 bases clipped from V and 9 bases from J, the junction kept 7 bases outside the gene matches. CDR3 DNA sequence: TGTGCCAGCAGTGAACTCCAGGGCGGGAGCATTCAGTACTTC. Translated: CASSELQGGSIQYF.

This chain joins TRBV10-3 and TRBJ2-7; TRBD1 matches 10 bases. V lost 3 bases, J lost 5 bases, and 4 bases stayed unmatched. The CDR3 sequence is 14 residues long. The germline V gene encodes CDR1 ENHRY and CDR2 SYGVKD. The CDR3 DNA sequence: TGTGCCATCAGTGACCCCGGGACAGGGGACGAGCAGTACTTC. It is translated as CAISDPGTGDEQYF.

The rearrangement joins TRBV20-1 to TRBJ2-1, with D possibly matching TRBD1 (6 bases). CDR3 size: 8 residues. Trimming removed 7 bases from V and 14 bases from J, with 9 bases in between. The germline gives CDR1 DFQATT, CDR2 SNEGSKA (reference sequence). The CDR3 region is CSVGAKFF. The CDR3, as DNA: TGCAGTGTGGGGGCTAAGTTCTTC.

CDR3 sequence (DNA): TGCAGCGTAAAGGGAGCCTATAATTCACCCCTCCACTTT. Translation gives CSVKGAYNSPLHF. V usage is TRBV29-1 and J usage is TRBJ1-6; no clear D. Germline CDR1 and CDR2: SQVTM and ANQGSEA. The CDR3 loop spans 13 amino acids. V was shortened by 6 bases and J by 2 bases, with 8 bases between the two germline ends.

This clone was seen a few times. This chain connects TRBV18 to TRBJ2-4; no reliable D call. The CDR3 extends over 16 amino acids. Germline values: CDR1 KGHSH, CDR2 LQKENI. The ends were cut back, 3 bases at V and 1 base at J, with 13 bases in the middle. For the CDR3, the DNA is TGTGCCAGCTCACCGGCGTCCCCCGGGGCCAAAAACATTCAGTACTTC. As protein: CASSPASPGAKNIQYF.

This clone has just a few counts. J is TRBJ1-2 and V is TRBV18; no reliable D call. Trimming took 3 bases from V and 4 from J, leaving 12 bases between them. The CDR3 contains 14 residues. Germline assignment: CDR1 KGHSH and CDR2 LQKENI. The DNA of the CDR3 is TGTGCCAGCTCACCCGCTGAGGTCGGCTATGGCTACACCTTC. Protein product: CASSPAEVGYGYTF.

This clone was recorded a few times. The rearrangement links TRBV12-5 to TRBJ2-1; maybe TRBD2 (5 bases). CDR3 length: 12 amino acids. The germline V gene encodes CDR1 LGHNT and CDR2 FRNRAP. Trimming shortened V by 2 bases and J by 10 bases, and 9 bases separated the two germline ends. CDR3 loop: CASGLPPGEQFF. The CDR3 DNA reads TGTGCTAGTGGTTTGCCCCCGGGGGAGCAGTTCTTC.

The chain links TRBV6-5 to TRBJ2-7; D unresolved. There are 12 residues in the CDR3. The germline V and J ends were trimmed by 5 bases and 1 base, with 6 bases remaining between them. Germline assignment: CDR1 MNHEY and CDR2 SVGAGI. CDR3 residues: CASSQQSYEQYF. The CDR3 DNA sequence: TGTGCCAGCAGTCAACAGTCCTACGAGCAGTACTTC.

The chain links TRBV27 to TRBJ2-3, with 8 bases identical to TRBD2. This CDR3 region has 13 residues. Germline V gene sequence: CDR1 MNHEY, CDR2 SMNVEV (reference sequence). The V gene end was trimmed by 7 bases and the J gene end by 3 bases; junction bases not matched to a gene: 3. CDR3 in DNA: TGTGCCAGCAACCGGGAGGGTACAGATACGCAGTATTTT. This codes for CASNREGTDTQYF.

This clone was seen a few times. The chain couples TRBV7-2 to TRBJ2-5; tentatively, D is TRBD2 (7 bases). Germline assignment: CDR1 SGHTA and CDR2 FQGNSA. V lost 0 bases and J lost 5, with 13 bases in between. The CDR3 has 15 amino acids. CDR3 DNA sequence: TGTGCCAGCAGCTTAGCGGGGGGGCCTAAGGAGACCCAGTACTTC. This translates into CASSLAGGPKETQYF.

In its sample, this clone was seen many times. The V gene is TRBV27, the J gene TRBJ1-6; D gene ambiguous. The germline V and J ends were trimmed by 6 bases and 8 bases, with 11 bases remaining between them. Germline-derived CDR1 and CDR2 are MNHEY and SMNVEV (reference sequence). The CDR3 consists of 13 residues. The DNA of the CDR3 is TGTGCCAGCAGCCTGTACGGGTATTCACCCCTCCACTTT. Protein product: CASSLYGYSPLHF.

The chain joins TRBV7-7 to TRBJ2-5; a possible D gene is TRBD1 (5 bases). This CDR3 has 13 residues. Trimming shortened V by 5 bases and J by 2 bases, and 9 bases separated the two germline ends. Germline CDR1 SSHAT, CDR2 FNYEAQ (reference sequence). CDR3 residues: CASSLRQQETQYF. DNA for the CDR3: TGTGCCAGCAGCCTGAGACAGCAAGAGACCCAGTACTTC.

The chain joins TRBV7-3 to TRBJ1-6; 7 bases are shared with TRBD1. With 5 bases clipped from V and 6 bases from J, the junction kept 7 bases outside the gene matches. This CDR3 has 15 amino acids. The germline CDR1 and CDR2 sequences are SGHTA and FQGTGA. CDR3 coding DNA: TGTGCCAGCAGCCAAACCCCAGGGGGTAATTCACCCCTCCACTTT. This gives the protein CASSQTPGGNSPLHF.

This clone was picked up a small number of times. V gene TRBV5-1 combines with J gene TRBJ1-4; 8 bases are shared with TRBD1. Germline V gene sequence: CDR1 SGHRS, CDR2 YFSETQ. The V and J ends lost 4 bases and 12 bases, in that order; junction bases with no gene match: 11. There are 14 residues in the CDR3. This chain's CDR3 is CASSDGQGKEELFF. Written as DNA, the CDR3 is TGCGCCAGCAGCGACGGACAGGGAAAAGAAGAACTGTTTTTT. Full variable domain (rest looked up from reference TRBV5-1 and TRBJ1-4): KAGVTQTPRYLIKTRGQQVTLSCSPISGHRSVSWYQQTPGQGLQFLFEYFSETQRNKGNFPGRFSGRQFSNSRSEMNVSTLELGDSALYLCASSDGQGKEELFFGSGTQLSVL.

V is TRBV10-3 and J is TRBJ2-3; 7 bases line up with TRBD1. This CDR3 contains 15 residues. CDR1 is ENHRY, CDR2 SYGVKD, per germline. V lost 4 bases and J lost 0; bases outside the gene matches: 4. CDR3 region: CAISVGTVSTDTQYF. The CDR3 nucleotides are TGTGCCATCAGTGTGGGGACAGTTAGCACAGATACGCAGTATTTT.

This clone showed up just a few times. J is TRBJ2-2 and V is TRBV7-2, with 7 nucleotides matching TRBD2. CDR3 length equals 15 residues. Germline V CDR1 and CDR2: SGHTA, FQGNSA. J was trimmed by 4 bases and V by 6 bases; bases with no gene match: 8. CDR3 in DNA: TGTGCCAGCAGGCTGGGCGGGAGTGTCACCGGGGAGCTGTTTTTT. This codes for CASRLGGSVTGELFF.